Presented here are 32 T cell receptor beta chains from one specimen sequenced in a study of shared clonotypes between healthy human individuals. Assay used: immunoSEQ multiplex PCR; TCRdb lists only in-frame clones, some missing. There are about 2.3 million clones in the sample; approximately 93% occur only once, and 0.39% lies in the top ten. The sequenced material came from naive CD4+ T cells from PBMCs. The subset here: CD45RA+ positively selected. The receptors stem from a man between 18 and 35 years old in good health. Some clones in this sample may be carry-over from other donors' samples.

The CDR3 nucleotides are TGTGCCAGCAGCTCACCTTTACTCCTAAACACTGAAGCTTTCTTT. It encodes CASSSPLLLNTEAFF. The V gene is TRBV28, the J gene TRBJ1-1; no firm D call. Germline V gene lookup returns CDR1 MDHEN and CDR2 SYDVKM. The CDR3 is made up of 15 amino acids. Trimming stripped 6 bases from V and 2 bases from J, with 16 bases between.

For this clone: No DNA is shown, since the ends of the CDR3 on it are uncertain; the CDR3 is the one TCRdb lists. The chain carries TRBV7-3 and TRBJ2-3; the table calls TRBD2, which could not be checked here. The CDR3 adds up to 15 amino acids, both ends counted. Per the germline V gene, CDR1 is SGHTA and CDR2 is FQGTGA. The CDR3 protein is CASSSSLANTDTQYF.

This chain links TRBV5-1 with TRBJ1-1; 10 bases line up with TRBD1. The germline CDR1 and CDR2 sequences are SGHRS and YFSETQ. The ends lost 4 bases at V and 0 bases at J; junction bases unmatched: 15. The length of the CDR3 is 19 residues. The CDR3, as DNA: TGCGCCAGCAGCCGCGCCCCGACAGGGGGCGCGAGCATGAACACTGAAGCTTTCTTT. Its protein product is CASSRAPTGGASMNTEAFF.

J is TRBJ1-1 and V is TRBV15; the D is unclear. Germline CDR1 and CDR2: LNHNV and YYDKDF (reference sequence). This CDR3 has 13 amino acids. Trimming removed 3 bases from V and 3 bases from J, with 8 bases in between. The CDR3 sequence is CATSRGFDTEAFF. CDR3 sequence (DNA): TGTGCCACCAGCAGGGGATTTGACACTGAAGCTTTCTTT.

The CDR3 region has the DNA TGTGCCAGCAGTTTCACTGATAGTCTATGGAGCTACACCTTC. It encodes CASSFTDSLWSYTF. The chain is built from TRBV27 and TRBJ1-2; D ambiguous. Germline CDR1 and CDR2: MNHEY and SMNVEV (reference sequence). V lost 3 bases, J lost 9 bases, and 17 bases lay in between. This CDR3 region has 14 residues.

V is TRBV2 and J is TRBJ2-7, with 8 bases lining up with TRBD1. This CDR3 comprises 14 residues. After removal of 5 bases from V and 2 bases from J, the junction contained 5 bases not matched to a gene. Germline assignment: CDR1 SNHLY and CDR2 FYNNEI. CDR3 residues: CASSSTGEAYEQYF. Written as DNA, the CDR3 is TGTGCCAGCAGTTCGACAGGGGAGGCCTACGAGCAGTACTTC.

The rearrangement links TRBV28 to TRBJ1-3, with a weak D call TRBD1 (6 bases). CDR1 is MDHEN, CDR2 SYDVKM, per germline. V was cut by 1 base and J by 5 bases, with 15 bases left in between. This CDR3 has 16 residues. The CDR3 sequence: CASSLYSQGMRNTIYF. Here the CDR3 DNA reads TGTGCCAGCAGTTTATATTCACAGGGCATGCGAAACACCATATATTTT.

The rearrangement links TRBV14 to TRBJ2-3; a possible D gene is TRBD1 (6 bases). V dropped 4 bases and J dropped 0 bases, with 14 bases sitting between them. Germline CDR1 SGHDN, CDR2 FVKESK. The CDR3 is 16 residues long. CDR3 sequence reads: CASSLPRTASTDTQYF. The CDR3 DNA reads TGTGCCAGCAGCCTGCCCCGGACAGCGAGCACAGATACGCAGTATTTT.

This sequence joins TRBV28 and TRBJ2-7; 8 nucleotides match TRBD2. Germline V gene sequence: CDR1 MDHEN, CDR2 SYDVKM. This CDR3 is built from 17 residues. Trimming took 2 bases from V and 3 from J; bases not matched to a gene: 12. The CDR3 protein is CASSLEALSSGFYEQYF. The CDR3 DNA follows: TGTGCCAGCAGTTTAGAAGCGTTGTCTAGCGGGTTCTACGAGCAGTACTTC.

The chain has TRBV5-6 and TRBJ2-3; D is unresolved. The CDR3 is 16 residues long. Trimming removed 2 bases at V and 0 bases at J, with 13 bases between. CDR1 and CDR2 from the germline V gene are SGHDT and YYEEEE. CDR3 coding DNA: TGTGCCAGCAGCTTCGCAGGAGCTCGTAGCACAGATACGCAGTATTTT. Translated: CASSFAGARSTDTQYF.

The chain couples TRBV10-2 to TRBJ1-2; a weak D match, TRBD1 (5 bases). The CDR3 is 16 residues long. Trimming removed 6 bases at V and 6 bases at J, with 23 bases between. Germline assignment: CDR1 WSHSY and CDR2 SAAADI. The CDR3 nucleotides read TGCGCCAGCAGCTTGGGGTGGAGACAGATGGCGGATGGCTACACCTTC. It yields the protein CASSLGWRQMADGYTF.

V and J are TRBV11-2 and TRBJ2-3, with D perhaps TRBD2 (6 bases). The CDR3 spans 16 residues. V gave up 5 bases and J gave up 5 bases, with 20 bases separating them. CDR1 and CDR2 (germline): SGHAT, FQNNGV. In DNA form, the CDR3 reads TGTGCCAGCAGCCCCCTCCCGGCGCGGGACGGAGATACGCAGTATTTT. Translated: CASSPLPARDGDTQYF.

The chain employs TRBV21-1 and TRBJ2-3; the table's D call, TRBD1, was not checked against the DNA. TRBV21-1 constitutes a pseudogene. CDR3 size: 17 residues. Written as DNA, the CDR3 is TGTGCCAGCAGCAAGGCACAGGATGAAACTAGCACAGATACGCAGTATTTT. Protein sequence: CASSKAQDETSTDTQYF.

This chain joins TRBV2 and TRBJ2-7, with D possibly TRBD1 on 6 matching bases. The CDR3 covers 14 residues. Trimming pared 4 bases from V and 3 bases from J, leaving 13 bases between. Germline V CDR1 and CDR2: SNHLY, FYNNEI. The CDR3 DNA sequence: TGTGCCAGCAGTGCGGAACAGGGCCTCTACGAGCAGTACTTC. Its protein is CASSAEQGLYEQYF.

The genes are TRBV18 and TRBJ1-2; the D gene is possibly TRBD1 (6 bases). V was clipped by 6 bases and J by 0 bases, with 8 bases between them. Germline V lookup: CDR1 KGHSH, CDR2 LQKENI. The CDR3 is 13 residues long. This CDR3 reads CASSDRPNYGYTF. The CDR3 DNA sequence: TGTGCCAGCTCGGACAGACCTAACTATGGCTACACCTTC.

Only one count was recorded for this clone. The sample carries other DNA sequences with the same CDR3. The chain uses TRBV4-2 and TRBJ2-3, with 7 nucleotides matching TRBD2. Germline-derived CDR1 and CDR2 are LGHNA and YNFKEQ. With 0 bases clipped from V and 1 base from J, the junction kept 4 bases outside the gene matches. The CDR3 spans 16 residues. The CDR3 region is CASSQEAGVGTDTQYF. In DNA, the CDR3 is TGTGCCAGCAGCCAAGAGGCGGGAGTAGGCACAGATACGCAGTATTTT.

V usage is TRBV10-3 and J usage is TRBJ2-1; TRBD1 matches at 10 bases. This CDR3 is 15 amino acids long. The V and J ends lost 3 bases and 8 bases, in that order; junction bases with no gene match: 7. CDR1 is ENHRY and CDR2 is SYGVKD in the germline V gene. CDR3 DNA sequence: TGTGCCATCAGTGAAATCGGGACAGGGGTCGATGAGCAGTTCTTC. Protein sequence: CAISEIGTGVDEQFF.

In DNA, the CDR3 is TGCGCCAGCAGCCAAACGACAGGGGGTTTAAGGGCAGGCTACACCTTC. It translates to CASSQTTGGLRAGYTF. V usage is TRBV4-1 and J usage is TRBJ1-2; 9 positions agree with TRBD1. The CDR3 runs to 16 residues. Germline CDR1 reads MGHRA; CDR2 reads YSYEKL. V lost 2 bases to trimming and J lost 8 bases; unmatched junction nucleotides: 12.

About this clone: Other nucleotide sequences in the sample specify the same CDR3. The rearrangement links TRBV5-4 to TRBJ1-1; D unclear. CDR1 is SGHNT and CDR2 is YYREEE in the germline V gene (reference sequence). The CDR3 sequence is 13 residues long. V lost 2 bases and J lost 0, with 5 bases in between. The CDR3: CASSFRMNTEAFF. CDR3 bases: TGTGCCAGCAGCTTTAGGATGAACACTGAAGCTTTCTTT.

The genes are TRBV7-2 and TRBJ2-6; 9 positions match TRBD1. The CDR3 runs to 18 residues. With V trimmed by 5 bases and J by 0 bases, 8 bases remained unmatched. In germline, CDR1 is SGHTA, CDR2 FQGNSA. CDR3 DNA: TGTGCCAGCAGCCCGGGACAGGGAAAGGTCTCTGGGGCCAACGTCCTGACTTTC. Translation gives CASSPGQGKVSGANVLTF.

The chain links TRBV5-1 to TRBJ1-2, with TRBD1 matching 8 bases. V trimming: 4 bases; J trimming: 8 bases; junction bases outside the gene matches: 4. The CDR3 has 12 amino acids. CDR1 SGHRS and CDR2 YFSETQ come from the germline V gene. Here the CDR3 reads CASSVGTGGYTF. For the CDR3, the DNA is TGCGCCAGCAGCGTGGGGACAGGCGGCTACACCTTC.

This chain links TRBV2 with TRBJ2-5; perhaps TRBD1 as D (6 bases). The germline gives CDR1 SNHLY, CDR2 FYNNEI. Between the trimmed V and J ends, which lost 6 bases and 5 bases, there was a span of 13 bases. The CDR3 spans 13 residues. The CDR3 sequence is CASSQGRMETQYF. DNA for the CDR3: TGTGCCAGCAGCCAGGGGCGGATGGAGACCCAGTACTTC.

In nucleotides, the CDR3 is TGTGCCAGCAGCACAGGGTGGCAGGGACGATCCACCGGGGAGCTGTTTTTT. Protein product: CASSTGWQGRSTGELFF. This rearrangement joins TRBV7-2 to TRBJ2-2, with D possibly being TRBD1 (6 bases). The length of the CDR3 is 17 residues. With 5 bases removed from V and 4 bases from J, the gap between germline ends came to 20 bases. Germline CDR1 is SGHTA and CDR2 is FQGNSA.

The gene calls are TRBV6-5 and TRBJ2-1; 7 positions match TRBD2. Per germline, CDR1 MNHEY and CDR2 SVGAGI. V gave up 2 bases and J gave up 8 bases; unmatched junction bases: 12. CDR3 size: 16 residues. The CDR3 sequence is CASSYGGGPVIHEQFF. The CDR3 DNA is TGTGCCAGCAGTTACGGGGGAGGGCCAGTAATCCATGAGCAGTTCTTC.

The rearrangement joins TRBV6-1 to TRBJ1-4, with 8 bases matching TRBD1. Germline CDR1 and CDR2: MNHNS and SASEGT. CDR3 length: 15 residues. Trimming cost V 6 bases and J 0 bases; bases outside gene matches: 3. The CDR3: CASRGQAATNEKLFF. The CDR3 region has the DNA TGTGCCAGCAGGGGACAGGCCGCAACTAATGAAAAACTGTTTTTT.

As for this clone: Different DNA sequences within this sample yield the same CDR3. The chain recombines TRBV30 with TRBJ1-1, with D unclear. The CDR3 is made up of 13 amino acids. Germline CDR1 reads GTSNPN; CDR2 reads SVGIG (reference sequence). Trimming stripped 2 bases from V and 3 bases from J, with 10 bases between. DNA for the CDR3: TGTGCCTGGAGTCCGGAACGGGACACTGAAGCTTTCTTT. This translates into CAWSPERDTEAFF.

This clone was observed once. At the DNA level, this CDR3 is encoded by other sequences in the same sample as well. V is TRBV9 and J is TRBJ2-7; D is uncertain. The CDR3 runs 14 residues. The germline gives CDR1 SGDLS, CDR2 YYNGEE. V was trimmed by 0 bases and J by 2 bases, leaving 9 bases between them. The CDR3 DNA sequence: TGTGCCAGCAGCGTAGGCGGCCAAACCTACGAGCAGTACTTC. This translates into CASSVGGQTYEQYF. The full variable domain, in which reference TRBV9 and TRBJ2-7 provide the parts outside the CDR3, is DSGVTQTPKHLITATGQRVTLRCSPRSGDLSVYWYQQSLDQGLQFLIQYYNGEERAKGNILERFSAQQFPDLHSELNLSSLELGDSALYFCASSVGGQTYEQYFGPGTRLTVT.

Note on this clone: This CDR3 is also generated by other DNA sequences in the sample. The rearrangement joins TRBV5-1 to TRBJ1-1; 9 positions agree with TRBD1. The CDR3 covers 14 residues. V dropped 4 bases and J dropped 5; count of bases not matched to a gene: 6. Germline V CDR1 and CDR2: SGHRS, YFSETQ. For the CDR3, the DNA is TGCGCCAGCAGCGGTGGGACAGGGCGGACTGAAGCTTTCTTT. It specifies CASSGGTGRTEAFF.

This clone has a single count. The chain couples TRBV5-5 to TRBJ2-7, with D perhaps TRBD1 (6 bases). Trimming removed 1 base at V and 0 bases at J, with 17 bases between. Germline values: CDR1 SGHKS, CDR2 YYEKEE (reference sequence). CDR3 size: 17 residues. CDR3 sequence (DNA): TGTGCCAGCAGCTTGTTTTCCTCGGACAGACGCTCCTACGAGCAGTACTTC. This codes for CASSLFSSDRRSYEQYF.

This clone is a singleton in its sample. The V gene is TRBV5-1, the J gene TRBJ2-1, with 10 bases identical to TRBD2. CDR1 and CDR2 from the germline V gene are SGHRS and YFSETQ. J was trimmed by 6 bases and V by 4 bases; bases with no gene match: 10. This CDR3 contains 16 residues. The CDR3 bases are TGCGCCAGCAGCCCAAGGACTAGCGGTGAGGGCAATGAGCAGTTCTTC. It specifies CASSPRTSGEGNEQFF.

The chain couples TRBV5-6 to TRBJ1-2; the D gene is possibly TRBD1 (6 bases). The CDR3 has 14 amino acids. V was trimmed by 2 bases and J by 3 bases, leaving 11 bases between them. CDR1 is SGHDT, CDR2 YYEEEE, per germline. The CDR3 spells CASSFAGGHYGYTF. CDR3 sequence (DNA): TGTGCCAGCAGCTTCGCCGGGGGCCACTATGGCTACACCTTC.

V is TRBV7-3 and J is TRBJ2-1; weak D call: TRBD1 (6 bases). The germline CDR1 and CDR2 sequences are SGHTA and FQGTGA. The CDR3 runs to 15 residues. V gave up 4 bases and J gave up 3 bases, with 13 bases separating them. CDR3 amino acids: CASSSLGGGYNEQFF. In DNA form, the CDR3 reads TGTGCCAGCAGCTCCCTAGGGGGTGGCTACAATGAGCAGTTCTTC.